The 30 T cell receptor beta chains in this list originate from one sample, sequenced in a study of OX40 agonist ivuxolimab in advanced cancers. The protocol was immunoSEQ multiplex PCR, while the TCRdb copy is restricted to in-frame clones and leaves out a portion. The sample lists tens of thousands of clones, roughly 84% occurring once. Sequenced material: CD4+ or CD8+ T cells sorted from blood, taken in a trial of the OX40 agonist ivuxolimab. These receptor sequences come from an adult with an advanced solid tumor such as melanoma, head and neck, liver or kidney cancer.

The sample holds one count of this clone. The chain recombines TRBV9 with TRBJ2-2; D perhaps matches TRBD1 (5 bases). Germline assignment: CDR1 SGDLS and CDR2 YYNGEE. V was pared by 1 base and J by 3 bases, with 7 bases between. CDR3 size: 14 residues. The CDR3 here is CASSVIGDTGELFF. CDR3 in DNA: TGTGCCAGCAGCGTAATAGGGGACACCGGGGAGCTGTTTTTT. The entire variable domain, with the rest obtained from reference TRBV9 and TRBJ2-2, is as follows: DSGVTQTPKHLITATGQRVTLRCSPRSGDLSVYWYQQSLDQGLQFLIQYYNGEERAKGNILERFSAQQFPDLHSELNLSSLELGDSALYFCASSVIGDTGELFFGEGSRLTVL.

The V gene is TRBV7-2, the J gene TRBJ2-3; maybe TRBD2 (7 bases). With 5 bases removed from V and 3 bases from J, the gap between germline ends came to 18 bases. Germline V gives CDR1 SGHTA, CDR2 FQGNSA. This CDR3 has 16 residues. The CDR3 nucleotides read TGTGCCAGCAGCCTGGGGAGGGGGTATGGTACAGATACGCAGTATTTT. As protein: CASSLGRGYGTDTQYF.

The CDR3 sequence is CASSTRQTSYEQYF. The CDR3 nucleotides read TGTGCCAGCAGCACCCGTCAAACCTCCTACGAGCAGTACTTC. The genes are TRBV7-9 and TRBJ2-7; no clear D gene. V was clipped by 5 bases and J by 0 bases, with 11 bases between them. Germline lookup yields CDR1 SEHNR and CDR2 FQNEAQ (reference sequence). This CDR3 has 14 residues.

The CDR3 sequence: CASSLRGVNSPLHF. The CDR3 DNA reads TGTGCCAGCAGCTTGCGAGGGGTTAATTCACCCCTCCACTTT. This chain uses TRBV5-6 with TRBJ1-6; a possible D gene is TRBD1 (5 bases). Germline V gene data show CDR1 as SGHDT and CDR2 as YYEEEE. V lost 1 base to trimming and J lost 6 bases, with 8 bases between them. The CDR3 is made up of 14 amino acids.

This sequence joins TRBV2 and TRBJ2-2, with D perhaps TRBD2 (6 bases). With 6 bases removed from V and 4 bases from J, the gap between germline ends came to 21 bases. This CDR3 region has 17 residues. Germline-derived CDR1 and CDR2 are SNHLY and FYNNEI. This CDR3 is CASRGSGSPPRTGELFF. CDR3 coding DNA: TGTGCCAGCAGGGGGTCCGGGAGTCCCCCCCGCACCGGGGAGCTGTTTTTT.

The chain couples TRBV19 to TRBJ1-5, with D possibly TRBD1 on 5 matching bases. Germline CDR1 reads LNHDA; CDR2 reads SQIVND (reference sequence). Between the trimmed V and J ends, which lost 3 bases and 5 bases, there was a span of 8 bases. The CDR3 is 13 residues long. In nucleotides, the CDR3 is TGTGCCAGTAGTATCCAGGGTCATCAGCCCCAGCATTTT. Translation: CASSIQGHQPQHF.

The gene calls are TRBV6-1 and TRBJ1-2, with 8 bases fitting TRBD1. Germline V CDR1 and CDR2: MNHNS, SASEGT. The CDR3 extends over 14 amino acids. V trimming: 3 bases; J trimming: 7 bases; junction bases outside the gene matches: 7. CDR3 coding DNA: TGTGCCAGCAGTGACCTGCAGGGGGCGGGTGGCTACACCTTC. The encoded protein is CASSDLQGAGGYTF.

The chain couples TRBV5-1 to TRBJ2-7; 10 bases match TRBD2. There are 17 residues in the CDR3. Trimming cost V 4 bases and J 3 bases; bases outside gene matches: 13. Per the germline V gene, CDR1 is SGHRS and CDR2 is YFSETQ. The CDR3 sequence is CASSPQIGTSVNYEQYF. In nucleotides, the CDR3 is TGCGCCAGCAGCCCACAGATCGGGACTAGCGTGAACTACGAGCAGTACTTC.

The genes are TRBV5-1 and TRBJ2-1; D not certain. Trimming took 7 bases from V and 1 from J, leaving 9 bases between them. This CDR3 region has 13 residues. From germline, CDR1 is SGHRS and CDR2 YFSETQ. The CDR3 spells CASLHTSYNEQFF. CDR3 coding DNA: TGCGCCAGCTTACACACTTCCTACAATGAGCAGTTCTTC.

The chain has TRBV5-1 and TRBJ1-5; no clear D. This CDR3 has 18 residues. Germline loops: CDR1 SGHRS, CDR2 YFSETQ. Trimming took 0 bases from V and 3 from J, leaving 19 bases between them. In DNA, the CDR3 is TGCGCCAGCAGCTTGGTCCGCCGGCCGTCCAAATCCAATCAGCCCCAGCATTTT. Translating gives CASSLVRRPSKSNQPQHF.

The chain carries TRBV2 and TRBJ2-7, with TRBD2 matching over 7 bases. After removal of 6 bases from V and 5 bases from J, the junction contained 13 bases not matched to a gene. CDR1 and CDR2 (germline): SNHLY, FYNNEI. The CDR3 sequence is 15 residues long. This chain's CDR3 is CASRNRDGRSDEQYF. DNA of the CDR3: TGTGCCAGCAGGAACCGGGACGGGAGGAGCGACGAGCAGTACTTC.

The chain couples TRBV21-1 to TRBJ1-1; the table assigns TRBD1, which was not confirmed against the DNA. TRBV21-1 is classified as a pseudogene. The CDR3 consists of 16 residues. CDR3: CASSSKTRTGGCGAFF. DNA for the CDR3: TGTGCCAGCAGCTCAAAAACCCGGACAGGGGGCTGTGGGGCTTTCTTT.

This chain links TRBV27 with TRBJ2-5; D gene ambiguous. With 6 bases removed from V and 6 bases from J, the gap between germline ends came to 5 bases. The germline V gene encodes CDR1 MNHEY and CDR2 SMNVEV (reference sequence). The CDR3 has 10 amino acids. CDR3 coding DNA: TGTGCCAGCAGCCTTCAGACCCAGTACTTC. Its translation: CASSLQTQYF.

CDR3 DNA: TGTGCCAGCAGCTTAGCGACCCTAGCGGGGTACAATGAGCAGTTCTTC. It translates to CASSLATLAGYNEQFF. The rearrangement uses TRBV7-6 and TRBJ2-1, with 9 bases lining up with TRBD2. J was trimmed by 4 bases and V by 0 bases; bases with no gene match: 4. Germline assignment: CDR1 SGHVS and CDR2 FNYEAQ. This CDR3 spans 16 amino acids.

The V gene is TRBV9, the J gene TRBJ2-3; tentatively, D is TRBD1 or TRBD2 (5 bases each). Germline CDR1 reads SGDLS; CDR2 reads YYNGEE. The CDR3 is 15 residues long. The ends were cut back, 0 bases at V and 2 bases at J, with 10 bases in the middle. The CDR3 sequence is CASSVEGTITDTQYF. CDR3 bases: TGTGCCAGCAGCGTAGAAGGGACCATCACAGATACGCAGTATTTT.

In DNA form, the CDR3 reads TGTGCCATCAGTGTGGGGGTAGGGGACACTGAAGCTTTCTTT. Translating it yields CAISVGVGDTEAFF. V is TRBV10-3 and J is TRBJ1-1; a possible D gene is TRBD1 (5 bases). The ends were cut back, 4 bases at V and 3 bases at J, with 12 bases in the middle. The CDR3 totals 14 residues. Germline CDR1 and CDR2: ENHRY and SYGVKD.

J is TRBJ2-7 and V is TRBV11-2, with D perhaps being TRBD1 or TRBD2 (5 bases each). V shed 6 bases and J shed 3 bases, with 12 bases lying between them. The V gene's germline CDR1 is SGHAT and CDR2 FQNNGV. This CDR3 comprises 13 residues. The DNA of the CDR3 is TGTGCCAGCAGGGGGGACGGGAACTACGAGCAGTACTTC. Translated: CASRGDGNYEQYF.

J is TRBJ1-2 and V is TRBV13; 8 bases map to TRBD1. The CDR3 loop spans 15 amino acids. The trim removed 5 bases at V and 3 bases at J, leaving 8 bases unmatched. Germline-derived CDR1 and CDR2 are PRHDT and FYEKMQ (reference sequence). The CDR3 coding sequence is TGTGCCAGCAGCCCGCCTGCAGGGGGCTACTATGGCTACACCTTC. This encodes CASSPPAGGYYGYTF.

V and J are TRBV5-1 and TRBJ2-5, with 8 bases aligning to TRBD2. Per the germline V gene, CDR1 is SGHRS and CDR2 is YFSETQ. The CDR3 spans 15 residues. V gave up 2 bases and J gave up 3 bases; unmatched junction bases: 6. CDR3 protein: CASSFGGAVEETQYF. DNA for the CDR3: TGCGCCAGCAGCTTCGGGGGGGCCGTGGAAGAGACCCAGTACTTC.

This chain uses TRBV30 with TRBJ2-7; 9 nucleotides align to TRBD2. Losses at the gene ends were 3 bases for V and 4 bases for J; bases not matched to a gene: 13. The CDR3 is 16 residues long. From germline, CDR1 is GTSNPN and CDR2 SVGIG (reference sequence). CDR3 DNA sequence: TGTGCCTGGAGCCCCCCCGGGATAGCGGGAGCATACGAGCAGTACTTC. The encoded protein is CAWSPPGIAGAYEQYF.

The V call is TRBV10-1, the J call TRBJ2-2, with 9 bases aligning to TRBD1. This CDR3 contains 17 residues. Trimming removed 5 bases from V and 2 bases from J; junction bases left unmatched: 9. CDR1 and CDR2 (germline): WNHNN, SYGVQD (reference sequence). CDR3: CASSSDRGAANTGELFF. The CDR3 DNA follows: TGCGCCAGCAGTTCCGACAGGGGGGCCGCTAACACCGGGGAGCTGTTTTTT.

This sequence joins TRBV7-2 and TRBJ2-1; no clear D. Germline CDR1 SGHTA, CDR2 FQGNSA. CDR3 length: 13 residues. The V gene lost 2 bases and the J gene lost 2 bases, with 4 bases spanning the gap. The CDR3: CASSLSAYNEQFF. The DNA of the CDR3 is TGTGCCAGCAGCTTATCCGCCTACAATGAGCAGTTCTTC.

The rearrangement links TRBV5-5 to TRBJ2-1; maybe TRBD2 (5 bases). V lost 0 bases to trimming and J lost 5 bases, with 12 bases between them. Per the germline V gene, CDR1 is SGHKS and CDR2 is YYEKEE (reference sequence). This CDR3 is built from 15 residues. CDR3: CASSLELVNHNEQFF. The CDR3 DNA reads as TGTGCCAGCAGCTTGGAACTAGTAAACCACAATGAGCAGTTCTTC.

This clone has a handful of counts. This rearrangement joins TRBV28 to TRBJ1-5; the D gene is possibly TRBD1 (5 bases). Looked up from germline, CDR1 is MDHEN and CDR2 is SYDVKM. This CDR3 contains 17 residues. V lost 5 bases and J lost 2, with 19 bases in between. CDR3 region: CASSTLLGEGGNQPQHF. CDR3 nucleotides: TGTGCCAGCAGTACCCTTCTTGGGGAAGGGGGCAATCAGCCCCAGCATTTT. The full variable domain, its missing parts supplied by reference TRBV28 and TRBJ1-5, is DVKVTQSSRYLVKRTGEKVFLECVQDMDHENMFWYRQDPGLGLRLIYFSYDVKMKEKGDIPEGYSVSREKKERFSLILESASTNQTSMYLCASSTLLGEGGNQPQHFGDGTRLSIL.

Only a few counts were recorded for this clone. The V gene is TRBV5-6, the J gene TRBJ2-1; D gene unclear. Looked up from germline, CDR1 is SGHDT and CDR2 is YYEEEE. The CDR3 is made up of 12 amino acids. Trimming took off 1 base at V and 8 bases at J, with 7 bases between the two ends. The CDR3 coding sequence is TGTGCCAGCAGCTTGCAGCTTTATGAGCAGTTCTTC. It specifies CASSLQLYEQFF.

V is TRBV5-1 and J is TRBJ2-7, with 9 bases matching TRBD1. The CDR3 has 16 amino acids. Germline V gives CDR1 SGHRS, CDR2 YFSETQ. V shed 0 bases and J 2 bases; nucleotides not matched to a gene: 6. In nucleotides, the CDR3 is TGCGCCAGCAGCTTGGGGTGGACAGGGGTTGCCTACGAGCAGTACTTC. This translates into CASSLGWTGVAYEQYF.

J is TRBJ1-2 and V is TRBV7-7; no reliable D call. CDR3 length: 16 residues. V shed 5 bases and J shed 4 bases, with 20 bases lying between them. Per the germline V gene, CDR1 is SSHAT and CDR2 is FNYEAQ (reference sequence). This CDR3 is CASSTRACRKAYGYTF. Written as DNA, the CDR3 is TGTGCCAGCAGCACCCGCGCTTGCCGAAAGGCCTATGGCTACACCTTC. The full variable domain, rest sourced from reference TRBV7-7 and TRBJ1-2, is GAGVSQSPRYKVTKRGQDVTLRCDPISSHATLYWYQQALGQGPEFLTYFNYEAQPDKSGLPSDRFSAERPEGSISTLTIQRTEQRDSAMYRCASSTRACRKAYGYTFGSGTRLTVV.

The CDR3 sequence: CASSHRQGNTGELFF. The CDR3, as DNA: TGTGCCAGCAGCCACCGACAGGGCAACACCGGGGAGCTGTTTTTT. The gene calls are TRBV7-2 and TRBJ2-2; 7 bases line up with TRBD1. Trimming removed 5 bases from V and 2 bases from J; junction bases left unmatched: 5. The germline V gene has CDR1 SGHTA and CDR2 FQGNSA. The CDR3 has 15 amino acids.

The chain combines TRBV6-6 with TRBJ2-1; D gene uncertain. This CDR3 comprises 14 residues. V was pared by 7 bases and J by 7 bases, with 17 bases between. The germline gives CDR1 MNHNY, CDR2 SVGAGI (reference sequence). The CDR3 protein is CASIDRNPWNEQFF. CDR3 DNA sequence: TGTGCCAGCATTGACCGCAACCCCTGGAATGAGCAGTTCTTC.

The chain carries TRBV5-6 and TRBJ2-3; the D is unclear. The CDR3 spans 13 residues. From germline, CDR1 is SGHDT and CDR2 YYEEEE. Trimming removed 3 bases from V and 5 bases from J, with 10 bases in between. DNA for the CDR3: TGTGCCAGCAGCTGGCCTAAGGGAGATACGCAGTATTTT. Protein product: CASSWPKGDTQYF.